One T cell receptor (beta chain) is described in this entry. The data are from a study of CD8+CD57+ T cells in acquired aplastic anemia. Study details: Sorted CD4+ and CD8+ cells gave an average of about 3 ug of DNA.

Trimming cost V 5 bases and J 1 base; bases outside gene matches: 6. This CDR3 is 15 amino acids long. Germline V gene sequence: CDR1 LNHDA, CDR2 SQIVND (reference sequence). The TCR beta profiling, which covered VDJ combination and CDR3 sequence, was carried out using genomic DNA as the template. TCRdb re-derived calls from the reads in MiXCR, one entry per CDR3 protein. Among approximately 190,000 distinct CDR3 sequences listed, around half were seen once. Whoever was chosen for sequencing had shown CD8+CD57+ cell expansion by flow cytometry. V is TRBV19 and J is TRBJ1-1; 8 bases align to TRBD1. The sequence was collected from a human donor with aplastic anemia. Sample: sorted CD4+, CD8+, or CD8+CD57+ T cells (not recorded which) from PBMCs. The CDR3 nucleotides read TGTGCCAGTAGTGTGACAGGGGCCACGAACACTGAAGCTTTCTTT. Its translation: CASSVTGATNTEAFF.